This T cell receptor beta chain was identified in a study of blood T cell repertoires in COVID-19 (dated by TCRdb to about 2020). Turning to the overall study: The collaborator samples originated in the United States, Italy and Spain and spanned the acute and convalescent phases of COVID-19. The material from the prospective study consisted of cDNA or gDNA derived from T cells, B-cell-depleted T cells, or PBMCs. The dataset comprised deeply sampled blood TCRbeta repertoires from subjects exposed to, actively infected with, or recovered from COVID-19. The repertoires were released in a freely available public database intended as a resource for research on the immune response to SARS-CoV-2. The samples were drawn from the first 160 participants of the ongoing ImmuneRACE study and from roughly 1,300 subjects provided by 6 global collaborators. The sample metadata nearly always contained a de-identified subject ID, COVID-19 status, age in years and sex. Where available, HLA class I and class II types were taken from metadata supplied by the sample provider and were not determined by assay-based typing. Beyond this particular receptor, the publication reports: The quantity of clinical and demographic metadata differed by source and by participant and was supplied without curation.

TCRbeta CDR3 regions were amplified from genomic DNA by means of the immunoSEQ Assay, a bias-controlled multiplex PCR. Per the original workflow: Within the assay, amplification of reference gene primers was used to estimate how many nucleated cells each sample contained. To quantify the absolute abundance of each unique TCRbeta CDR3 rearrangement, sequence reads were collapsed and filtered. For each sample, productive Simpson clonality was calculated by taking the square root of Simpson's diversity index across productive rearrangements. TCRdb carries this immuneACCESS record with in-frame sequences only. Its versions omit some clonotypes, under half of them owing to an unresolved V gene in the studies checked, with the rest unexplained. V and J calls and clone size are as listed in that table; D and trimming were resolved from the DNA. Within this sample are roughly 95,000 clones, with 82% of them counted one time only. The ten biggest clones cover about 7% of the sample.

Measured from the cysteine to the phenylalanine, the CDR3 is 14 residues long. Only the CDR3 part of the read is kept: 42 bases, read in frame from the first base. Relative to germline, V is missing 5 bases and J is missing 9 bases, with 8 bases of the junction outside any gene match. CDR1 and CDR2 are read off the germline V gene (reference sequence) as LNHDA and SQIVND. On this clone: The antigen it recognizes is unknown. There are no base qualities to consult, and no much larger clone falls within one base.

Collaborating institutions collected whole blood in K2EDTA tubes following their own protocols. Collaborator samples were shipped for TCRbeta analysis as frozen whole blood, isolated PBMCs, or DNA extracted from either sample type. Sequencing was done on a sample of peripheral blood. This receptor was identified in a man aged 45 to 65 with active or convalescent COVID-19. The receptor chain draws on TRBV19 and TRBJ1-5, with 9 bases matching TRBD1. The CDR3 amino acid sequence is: CASSSGTGIGPQHF. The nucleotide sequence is TGTGCCAGTAGTTCCGGGACAGGGATAGGGCCCCAGCATTTT. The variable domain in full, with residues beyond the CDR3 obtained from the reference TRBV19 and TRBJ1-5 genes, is DGGITQSPKYLFRKEGQNVTLSCEQNLNHDAMYWYRQDPGQGLRLIYYSQIVNDFQKGDIAEGYSVSREKKESFPLTVTSAQKNPTAFYLCASSSGTGIGPQHFGDGTRLSIL.